This T cell receptor (beta chain) was profiled in a study of read filtering for tumor transcriptome and immune sequencing. Study-level points and caveats: Dropping single-read clonotypes raised IR-seq and RNA-seq shared-clonotype correlation.

The library was built from approximately 400 ng RNA with molecular barcoded adaptors for alpha/delta and beta/gamma chains. TCRdb processed the reads anew with MiXCR; each CDR3 protein has one entry. Of around 31,000 distinct CDR3 sequences listed, approximately 17% are singletons. At the time of active disease, bone marrow was collected from every patient. The CDR3 consists of 15 residues. Germline CDR1 is MNHNY and CDR2 is SVGAGI (reference sequence). Trimming removed 7 bases at V and 0 bases at J, with 15 bases between. This clonotype was recorded many times. Its antigen is as yet unknown. The gene calls are TRBV6-6 and TRBJ2-5; D possibly uses TRBD1 or TRBD2 (6 bases each). The sequencing input was a population of CD138-negative cells sorted from bone marrow. This TCR derives from a donor older than 35 with multiple myeloma. The CDR3 region is CASTWEGGYQETQYF. The CDR3 nucleotides read TGTGCCAGCACCTGGGAAGGGGGGTACCAAGAGACCCAGTACTTC.